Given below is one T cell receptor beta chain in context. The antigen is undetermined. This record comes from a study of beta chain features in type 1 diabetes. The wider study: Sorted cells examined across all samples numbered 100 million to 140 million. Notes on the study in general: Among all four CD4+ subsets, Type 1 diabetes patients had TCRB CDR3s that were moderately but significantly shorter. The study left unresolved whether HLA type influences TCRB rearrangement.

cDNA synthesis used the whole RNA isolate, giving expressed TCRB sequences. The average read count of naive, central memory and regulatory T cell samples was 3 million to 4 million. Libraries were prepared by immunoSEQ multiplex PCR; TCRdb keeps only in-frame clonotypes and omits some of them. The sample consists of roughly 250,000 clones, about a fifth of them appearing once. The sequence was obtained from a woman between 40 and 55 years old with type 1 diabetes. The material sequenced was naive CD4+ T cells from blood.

CDR3 sequence: CASSRRGSRDTQYF. The CDR3 DNA reads as TGTGCCAGCAGTCGCAGGGGGAGCAGGGATACGCAGTATTTT. This chain links TRBV5-6 with TRBJ2-3; 7 bases agree with TRBD1. The CDR3 is 14 amino acids. J gave up 6 bases and V 5 bases, and 9 bases lay outside the gene matches. Germline V gene lookup returns CDR1 SGHDT and CDR2 YYEEEE. Complete variable domain (other parts from reference TRBV5-6 and TRBJ2-3): DAGVTQSPTHLIKTRGQQVTLRCSPKSGHDTVSWYQQALGQGPQFIFQYYEEEERQRGNFPDRFSGHQFPNYSSELNVNALLLGDSALYLCASSRRGSRDTQYFGPGTRLTVL.